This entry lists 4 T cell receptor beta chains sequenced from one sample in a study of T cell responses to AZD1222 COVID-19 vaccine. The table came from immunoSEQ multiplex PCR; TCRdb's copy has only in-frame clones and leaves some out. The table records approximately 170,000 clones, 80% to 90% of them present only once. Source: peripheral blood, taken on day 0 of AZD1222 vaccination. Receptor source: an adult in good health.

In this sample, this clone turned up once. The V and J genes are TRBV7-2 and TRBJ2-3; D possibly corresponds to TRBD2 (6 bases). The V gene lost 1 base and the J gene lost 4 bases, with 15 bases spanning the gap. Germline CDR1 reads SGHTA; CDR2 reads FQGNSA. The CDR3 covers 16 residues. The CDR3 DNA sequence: TGTGCCAGCAGCTTAGTCCCGCGGGGCGCGGCAGATACGCAGTATTTT. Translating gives CASSLVPRGAADTQYF. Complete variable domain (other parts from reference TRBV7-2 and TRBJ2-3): GAGVSQSPSNKVTEKGKDVELRCDPISGHTALYWYRQSLGQGLEFLIYFQGNSAPDKSGLPSDRFSAERTGGSVSTLTIQRTQQEDSAVYLCASSLVPRGAADTQYFGPGTRLTVL.

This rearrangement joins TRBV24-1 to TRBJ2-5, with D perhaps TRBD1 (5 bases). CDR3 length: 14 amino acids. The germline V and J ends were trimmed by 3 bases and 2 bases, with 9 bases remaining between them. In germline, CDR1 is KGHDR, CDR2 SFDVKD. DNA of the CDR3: TGTGCCACCAGTGATCGCAGGACACAAGAGACCCAGTACTTC. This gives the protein CATSDRRTQETQYF.

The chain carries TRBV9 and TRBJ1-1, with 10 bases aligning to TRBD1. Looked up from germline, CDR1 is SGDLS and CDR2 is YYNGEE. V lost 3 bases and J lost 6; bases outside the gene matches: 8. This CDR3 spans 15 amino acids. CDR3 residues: CASSASGTGVPEAFF. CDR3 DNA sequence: TGTGCCAGCAGCGCTTCCGGGACAGGGGTACCTGAAGCTTTCTTT.

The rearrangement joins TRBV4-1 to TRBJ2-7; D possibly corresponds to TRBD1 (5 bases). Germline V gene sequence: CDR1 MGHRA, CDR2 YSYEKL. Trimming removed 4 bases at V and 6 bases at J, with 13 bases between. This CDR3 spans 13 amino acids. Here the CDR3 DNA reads TGCGCCAGCAGCCCCCGCCCAGGGTTCGAGCAGTACTTC. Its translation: CASSPRPGFEQYF.